This T cell receptor (beta chain) was recorded in a study of vaccination effects on CD4 cells after COVID-19. On the study more broadly: The vaccine given was either BNT162b2 or mRNA-1273, in two doses.

V dropped 1 base and J dropped 5; count of bases not matched to a gene: 4. Germline V gives CDR1 KGHDR, CDR2 SFDVKD. The CDR3 loop spans 15 amino acids. ViraFEST assay sequencing came after antigen-specific CD4+ T cells were expanded with viral peptide pools. Researchers isolated CD4+ T cells once about 11 days of culture had elapsed. Vaccine recipients, nucleocapsid antibody negative, had no prior SARS-CoV-2 infection. Produced via immunoSEQ multiplex PCR; TCRdb's table is partial and in-frame only. This repertoire shows about 55,000 clones, under 75% found once; its top ten account for 15% to 20%. Notes on this clone: What it recognizes is unknown.

The chain combines TRBV24-1 with TRBJ2-1, with TRBD1 matching 7 bases. Sequenced material: CD4+ T cells from PBMCs cultured with SARS-CoV-2 spike peptides, taken before COVID-19 vaccination. This receptor was identified in a human donor who received a COVID-19 vaccine. CDR3 sequence: CATSDFRDRDNEQFF. CDR3 nucleotides: TGTGCCACCAGTGATTTTAGGGACAGAGACAATGAGCAGTTCTTC.